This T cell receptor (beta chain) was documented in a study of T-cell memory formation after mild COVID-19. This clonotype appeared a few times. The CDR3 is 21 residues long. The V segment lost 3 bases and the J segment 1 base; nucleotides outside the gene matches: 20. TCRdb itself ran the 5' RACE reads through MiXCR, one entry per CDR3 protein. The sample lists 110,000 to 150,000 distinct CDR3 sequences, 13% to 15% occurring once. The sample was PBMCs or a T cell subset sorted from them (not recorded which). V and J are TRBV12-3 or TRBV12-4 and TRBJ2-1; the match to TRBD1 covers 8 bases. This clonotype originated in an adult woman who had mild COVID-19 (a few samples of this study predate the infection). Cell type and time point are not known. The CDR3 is CASSFDVLGQGSQGSYNEQFF. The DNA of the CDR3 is TGTGCCAGCAGTTTCGATGTCCTAGGACAGGGTTCCCAAGGGTCCTACAATGAGCAGTTCTTC.